The T cell receptor beta chain under discussion was sequenced for a study of CD4 T cells in relation to SARS-CoV-2 and coronaviruses. Whole-study findings and limits: In approximately 71% of donors, memory CD4+ clonotypes crossrecognized SARS-CoV-2 and at least one common cold coronavirus spike.

This clone was seen only once. Its antigen is as yet unknown. The table came from immunoSEQ multiplex PCR; TCRdb's copy has only in-frame clones and leaves some out. In the table there are 68,000 or so clones, approximately 93% of which are singletons. Germline trimming cut 6 bases from V and 12 bases from J; bases unmatched to any gene: 10. The CDR3 sequence is 14 residues long. Germline V gene data show CDR1 as SGHRS and CDR2 as YFSETQ. Before the COVID-19 pandemic, during about 2010-2019, CD4+ T cells were taken from unexposed donors. Naive and memory CD4+ T cells came from enriched cryopreserved PBMCs.

This receptor was taken from a human donor in good health. The rearrangement joins TRBV5-1 to TRBJ2-7, with TRBD2 identical over 15 bases. Material for sequencing was naive CD4+ T cells from PBMCs. Subset meaning: naive CD4+ T cells isolated by negative enrichment. The CDR3 is CASTPGTSGGFLYF. The CDR3 DNA reads TGCGCCAGCACCCCCGGGACTAGCGGGGGGTTCTTGTACTTC.